Shown below are 15 T cell receptor beta chains from a single sample sequenced in a study of T cells after yellow fever vaccination (dated by TCRdb to about 2019). The label giving this sample's treatment or condition can be read as: live attenuated yellow fever vaccine strain. Library preparation was by 5' RACE. The sample was run on an Illumina NovaSeq 6000. TCRdb redid the processing of the public reads, applying fastp at Q25 and MiXCR, and retained in-frame beta chains. Entries that share a CDR3 protein sequence are merged under the most common genes and DNA. For this sample the table gives about 300,000 distinct CDR3 sequences, of which around 9.3% were detected only once. The leading ten clones occupy around 3.4% of the sample. The sequences come from CD4+ T cells sorted from PBMCs, collected 5 days after the yellow fever booster vaccination. The receptors were sampled from a man aged 18 to 29 who received the YFV17D yellow fever vaccine.

This clonotype was counted between two and nine times. The chain links TRBV4-3 to TRBJ1-1; weak D call: TRBD1 (6 bases). Germline CDR1 is LGHNA and CDR2 is YSLEER. The CDR3 sequence is 14 residues long. Trimming removed 0 bases from V and 1 base from J, with 6 bases in between. CDR3 sequence (DNA): TGCGCCAGCAGCCAAGAGACAGGGAACACTGAAGCTTTCTTT. Translation gives CASSQETGNTEAFF.

This clonotype appeared a few times. V usage is TRBV5-1 and J usage is TRBJ2-5; 10 positions agree with TRBD1. Germline assignment: CDR1 SGHRS and CDR2 YFSETQ. V was pared by 4 bases and J by 4 bases, with 4 bases of the junction left unmatched. The CDR3 consists of 14 residues. The CDR3: CASSRDRGGETQYF. DNA of the CDR3: TGCGCCAGCAGCCGGGACAGGGGAGGAGAGACCCAGTACTTC. Looking up the rest from reference TRBV5-1 and TRBJ2-5 gives the full variable domain: KAGVTQTPRYLIKTRGQQVTLSCSPISGHRSVSWYQQTPGQGLQFLFEYFSETQRNKGNFPGRFSGRQFSNSRSEMNVSTLELGDSALYLCASSRDRGGETQYFGPGTRLLVL.

The chain employs TRBV4-1 and TRBJ2-3, with 7 bases fitting TRBD2. V trimming: 1 base; J trimming: 2 bases; junction bases outside the gene matches: 12. CDR3 length equals 18 residues. CDR1 is MGHRA, CDR2 YSYEKL, per germline. The CDR3 reads CASSQAVPKAGNTDTQYF. The CDR3 nucleotides read TGCGCCAGCAGCCAAGCTGTCCCTAAAGCGGGGAACACAGATACGCAGTATTTT.

The V and J genes are TRBV7-8 and TRBJ1-1; D may be TRBD1 (5 bases). Germline assignment: CDR1 SGHVS and CDR2 FQNEAQ. This CDR3 is 13 amino acids long. V was trimmed by 2 bases and J by 6 bases, leaving 10 bases between them. The CDR3 loop reads CASSLRGISEAFF. In DNA, the CDR3 is TGTGCCAGCAGCTTACGGGGGATCTCTGAAGCTTTCTTT.

This clonotype was detected many times. The V and J genes are TRBV27 and TRBJ2-7, with 8 bases aligning to TRBD1. This CDR3 has 16 residues. The J segment lost 3 bases and the V segment lost 3 bases, leaving 10 bases of the junction unmatched. Germline CDR1 and CDR2: MNHEY and SMNVEV (reference sequence). CDR3 coding DNA: TGTGCCAGCAGTTTGCGGCAGGGGGCGCGAAACTACGAGCAGTACTTC. Its protein product is CASSLRQGARNYEQYF.

This clonotype was detected a few times. This chain links TRBV24-1 with TRBJ2-2, with D possibly being TRBD1 (6 bases). The germline gives CDR1 KGHDR, CDR2 SFDVKD. V lost 3 bases to trimming and J lost 3 bases, with 13 bases between them. The CDR3 is 16 residues long. DNA for the CDR3: TGTGCCACCAGTGATGGACAGTCCGGACACACCGGGGAGCTGTTTTTT. It yields the protein CATSDGQSGHTGELFF.

This clonotype was observed a few times. The genes are TRBV12-3 or TRBV12-4 and TRBJ2-1, with TRBD1 identical over 11 bases. This CDR3 comprises 15 residues. The trim removed 6 bases at V and 10 bases at J, leaving 11 bases unmatched. For the CDR3, the DNA is TGTGCCAGCAGATTCCGGGACAGGGGGGGCCTAGAGCAGTTCTTC. Protein sequence: CASRFRDRGGLEQFF.

This clonotype showed up just a few times. The chain carries TRBV30 and TRBJ2-7; D gene unclear. V was cut by 1 base and J by 4 bases, with 5 bases left in between. The CDR3 spans 11 residues. Per germline, CDR1 GTSNPN and CDR2 SVGIG (reference sequence). The CDR3 DNA reads TGTGCCTGGAGTGGACTTTACGAGCAGTACTTC. It is translated as CAWSGLYEQYF.

This clonotype showed up just a few times. V and J are TRBV10-3 and TRBJ2-1; D is perhaps TRBD2 (6 bases). V shed 2 bases and J shed 11 bases, with 13 bases lying between them. CDR1 and CDR2 (germline): ENHRY, SYGVKD. The CDR3 has 13 amino acids. The CDR3 loop reads CAISEGEEAKQFF. CDR3 coding DNA: TGTGCCATCAGTGAGGGGGAGGAGGCCAAGCAGTTCTTC.

In its sample, this clonotype was seen many times. The V call is TRBV7-2, the J call TRBJ2-7, with 7 bases matching TRBD1. Trimming removed 1 base from V and 5 bases from J; junction bases left unmatched: 2. CDR3 length: 13 residues. CDR1 SGHTA and CDR2 FQGNSA come from the germline V gene. The CDR3 loop reads CASSLGQGHEQYV. In nucleotides, the CDR3 is TGTGCCAGCAGCTTAGGACAGGGTCACGAGCAGTACGTC.

The chain uses TRBV7-9 and TRBJ2-3; perhaps TRBD1 as D (5 bases). Germline CDR1 is SEHNR and CDR2 is FQNEAQ (reference sequence). This CDR3 contains 15 residues. The ends were cut back, 1 base at V and 5 bases at J, with 13 bases in the middle. The CDR3 here is CASSLVGGAEDTQYF. The CDR3 region has the DNA TGTGCCAGCAGCTTAGTAGGTGGGGCGGAAGATACGCAGTATTTT.

The J gene is TRBJ2-3, the V gene TRBV20-1, with a weak D call TRBD2 (6 bases). This CDR3 spans 16 amino acids. CDR1 is DFQATT, CDR2 SNEGSKA, per germline (reference sequence). The ends were cut back, 4 bases at V and 4 bases at J, with 21 bases in the middle. The CDR3 nucleotides are TGCAGTGCTACAGACCCACACGAGGGACTTTCAGATACGCAGTATTTT. It specifies CSATDPHEGLSDTQYF.

This clonotype was counted between two and nine times. The chain couples TRBV12-3 or TRBV12-4 to TRBJ2-5; TRBD2 agrees at 9 bases. CDR3 length: 13 residues. The V gene end was trimmed by 7 bases and the J gene end by 5 bases; junction bases not matched to a gene: 5. This chain's CDR3 is CASNSGGGETQYF. The CDR3 DNA is TGTGCCAGCAATAGCGGGGGTGGGGAGACCCAGTACTTC.

V usage is TRBV7-9 and J usage is TRBJ1-6; D remains unclear. Trimming removed 4 bases from V and 11 bases from J, with 9 bases in between. The CDR3 contains 12 residues. The V gene's germline CDR1 is SEHNR and CDR2 FQNEAQ (reference sequence). CDR3 in DNA: TGTGCCAGCAGCTCCTTCGGAGCACCCCTCCACTTT. It specifies CASSSFGAPLHF.

This clonotype appeared a few times. An end of the junction differs from the germline gene, which may be a read error. The chain joins TRBV7-7 to TRBJ2-5, with TRBD2 identical over 10 bases. This CDR3 has 17 residues. Germline assignment: CDR1 SSHAT and CDR2 FNYEAQ (reference sequence). CDR3 in amino acids: CASTQGASGGPQETQYF. In nucleotides, the CDR3 is TGTGCTAGCACCCAAGGGGCTAGCGGGGGACCGCAAGAGACCCAGTACTTC.